This entry lists 8 T cell receptor beta chains sequenced from one sample in a study of technical replicates of blood from a handful of donors. Data came from immunoSEQ multiplex PCR; TCRdb stores just in-frame clones and leaves some out. The sample carries 13,000 or so clones, around 86% recorded once. The specimen sequenced was PBMCs. The receptors stem from a human donor in good health.

This sequence joins TRBV27 and TRBJ2-1; perhaps TRBD2 as D (6 bases). Per the germline V gene, CDR1 is MNHEY and CDR2 is SMNVEV (reference sequence). V was shortened by 3 bases and J by 0 bases, with 12 bases between the two germline ends. This CDR3 contains 16 residues. CDR3 protein: CASSLEGLLSYNEQFF. The DNA of the CDR3 is TGTGCCAGCAGTTTGGAGGGTTTACTCTCCTACAATGAGCAGTTCTTC.

The CDR3 DNA reads as TGTGCCAGCAGCTTAGGCGGACTAGCGGGAATTGGCCAAGAGACCCAGTACTTC. This encodes CASSLGGLAGIGQETQYF. The V and J genes are TRBV7-7 and TRBJ2-5; 12 bases fit TRBD2. CDR3 size: 18 residues. Looked up from germline, CDR1 is SSHAT and CDR2 is FNYEAQ (reference sequence). J lost 1 base, V lost 1 base, and 7 bases had no gene match. Complete variable domain (other parts from reference TRBV7-7 and TRBJ2-5): GAGVSQSPRYKVTKRGQDVTLRCDPISSHATLYWYQQALGQGPEFLTYFNYEAQPDKSGLPSDRFSAERPEGSISTLTIQRTEQRDSAMYRCASSLGGLAGIGQETQYFGPGTRLLVL.

Remarks on this clone: This sample includes further DNA sequences coding for the same CDR3. The V and J genes are TRBV6-5 and TRBJ2-7; the D gene is possibly TRBD1 (5 bases). V gave up 0 bases and J gave up 4 bases, with 7 bases separating them. In germline, CDR1 is MNHEY, CDR2 SVGAGI. This CDR3 is built from 13 residues. Here the CDR3 reads CASSYSRGYEQYF. CDR3 DNA sequence: TGTGCCAGCAGTTACTCAAGGGGTTACGAGCAGTACTTC.

This clone was picked up one time. The chain couples TRBV28 to TRBJ2-7; the D gene is possibly TRBD2 (6 bases). From germline, CDR1 is MDHEN and CDR2 SYDVKM. V lost 3 bases and J lost 1, with 13 bases in between. This CDR3 comprises 15 residues. DNA for the CDR3: TGTGCCAGCAGTTTCGGTGGTGGGAGGTCCTACGAGCAGTACTTC. Protein sequence: CASSFGGGRSYEQYF.

This clone occurred a few times. The rearrangement links TRBV27 to TRBJ1-1, with unresolved D. There are 15 residues in the CDR3. Trimming took off 5 bases at V and 6 bases at J, with 19 bases between the two ends. Per germline, CDR1 MNHEY and CDR2 SMNVEV (reference sequence). The CDR3 DNA follows: TGTGCCAGCAGTCCCGGACTGGGTTTGGGTGCTGAAGCTTTCTTT. Translating it yields CASSPGLGLGAEAFF.

CDR3: CASRTDKPGYTF. The DNA of the CDR3 is TGTGCCAGCAGGACAGACAAGCCCGGCTACACCTTC. The rearrangement uses TRBV6-1 and TRBJ1-2; TRBD1 is a possible D gene (5 bases). With 6 bases removed from V and 8 bases from J, the gap between germline ends came to 13 bases. The germline V gene encodes CDR1 MNHNS and CDR2 SASEGT. CDR3 length: 12 amino acids.

The V gene is TRBV6-6, the J gene TRBJ2-7, with 14 bases aligning to TRBD2. The CDR3 runs 14 residues. V lost 5 bases, J lost 6 bases, and 3 bases stayed unmatched. Per germline, CDR1 MNHNY and CDR2 SVGAGI (reference sequence). The CDR3 loop is CASSTGTSGSEQYF. The CDR3 coding sequence is TGTGCCAGCAGTACCGGGACTAGCGGGAGCGAGCAGTACTTC.

The V gene is TRBV29-1, the J gene TRBJ2-5; possible D gene TRBD2, 6 bases. V was clipped by 7 bases and J by 2 bases, with 14 bases between them. Germline lookup yields CDR1 SQVTM and CDR2 ANQGSEA. The CDR3 is made up of 13 amino acids. This chain's CDR3 is CSATGTAQETQYF. Written as DNA, the CDR3 is TGCAGCGCTACCGGGACTGCACAAGAGACCCAGTACTTC.